The T cell receptor beta chain under discussion was sequenced for a study of identical twins. Overall study results and limits: There was more out-of-frame TCR alpha sharing in monozygotic twins than models estimated.

In its sample, this clonotype was seen many times. Its matching antigen is unknown. Trimming shortened V by 3 bases and J by 5 bases, and 6 bases separated the two germline ends. The length of the CDR3 is 11 residues. Germline lookup yields CDR1 SGHRS and CDR2 YFSETQ. A template switching step contributed a universal primer site, while unique molecular identifiers were present in the cDNA. MiXCR was run by TCRdb on the 5' RACE reads, yielding one entry per CDR3 protein. This sample has around 570,000 distinct CDR3 sequences, with 9.6% found just once. This sample was also put to use in a study of yellow fever vaccine responses in identical twins. Per that paper: The T cell response to vaccination in identical twins was reportedly partly convergent and partly personalized.

The source material was PBMCs. The clonotype originates from a woman aged 18-29 years in good health. The chain recombines TRBV5-1 with TRBJ2-7; D ambiguous. The CDR3 region has the DNA TGCGCCAGCAGCTACCGGGACGAGCAGTACTTC. This codes for CASSYRDEQYF.